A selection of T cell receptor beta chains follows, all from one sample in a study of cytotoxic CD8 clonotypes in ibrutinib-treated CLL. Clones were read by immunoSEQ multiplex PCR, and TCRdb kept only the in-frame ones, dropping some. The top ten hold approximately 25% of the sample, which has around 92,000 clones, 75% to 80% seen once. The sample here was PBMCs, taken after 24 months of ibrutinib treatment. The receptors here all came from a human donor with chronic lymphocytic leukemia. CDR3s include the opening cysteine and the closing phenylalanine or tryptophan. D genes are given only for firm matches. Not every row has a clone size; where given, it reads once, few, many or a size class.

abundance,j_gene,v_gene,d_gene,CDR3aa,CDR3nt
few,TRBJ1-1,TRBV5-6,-,CASSWGHVAGGEAFF,TGTGCCAGCAGCTGGGGTCATGTGGCAGGAGGCGAAGCTTTCTTT
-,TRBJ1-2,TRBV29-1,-,CSVLASTGYTF,TGCAGCGTTTTGGCCAGCACGGGCTACACCTTC
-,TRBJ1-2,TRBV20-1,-,CSASRGGYTF,TGCAGTGCTAGTCGGGGTGGCTACACCTTC
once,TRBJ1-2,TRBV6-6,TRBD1,CASSYGQGPSYGYTF,TGTGCCAGCAGTTACGGACAGGGACCCTCCTATGGCTACACCTTC
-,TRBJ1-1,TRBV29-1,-,CSVEVTGNTEAFF,TGCAGCGTTGAGGTCACAGGGAACACTGAAGCTTTCTTT
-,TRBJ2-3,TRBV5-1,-,CASKMEGGTDTQYF,TGCGCCAGCAAGATGGAGGGGGGCACAGATACGCAGTATTTT
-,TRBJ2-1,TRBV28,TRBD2,CASSQSFSGRAYNEQFF,TGTGCCAGCAGTCAATCCTTCAGCGGGAGAGCCTACAATGAGCAGTTCTTC
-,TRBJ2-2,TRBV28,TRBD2,CASSLGTSTPLFF,TGTGCCAGCAGTTTAGGGACTAGCACCCCGCTGTTTTTT
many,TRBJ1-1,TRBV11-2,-,CASSPPPAGETEAFF,TGTGCCAGCAGCCCGCCCCCGGCAGGGGAGACTGAAGCTTTCTTT
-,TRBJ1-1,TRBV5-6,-,CASSLARGMNTEAFF,TGTGCCAGCAGCTTGGCCAGGGGCATGAACACTGAAGCTTTCTTT
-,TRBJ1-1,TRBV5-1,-,CASSLGSSNTEAFF,TGCGCCAGCAGCTTAGGCAGCTCGAACACTGAAGCTTTCTTT
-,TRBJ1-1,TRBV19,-,CASSILAGSLNTEAFF,TGTGCCAGTAGTATCCTTGCAGGCTCTCTGAACACTGAAGCTTTCTTT
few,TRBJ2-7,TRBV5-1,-,CASSRDTGYEQYF,TGCGCCAGCAGCCGGGACACAGGATACGAGCAGTACTTC
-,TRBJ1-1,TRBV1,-,CTSSTGGTEAFF,TGCACCAGCAGTACAGGAGGGACTGAAGCTTTCTTT
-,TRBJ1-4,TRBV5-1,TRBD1,CASSSGQPNEKLFF,TGCGCCAGCAGCTCGGGACAGCCTAATGAAAAACTGTTTTTT
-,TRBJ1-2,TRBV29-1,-,CSVARDPANYGYTF,TGCAGCGTTGCCCGAGACCCCGCTAACTATGGCTACACCTTC
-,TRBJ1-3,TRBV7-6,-,CASSEWGSGNTIYF,TGTGCCAGCAGTGAGTGGGGTTCTGGAAACACCATATATTTT
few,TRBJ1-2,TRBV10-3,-,CAISESTQRLGSYTF,TGTGCCATCAGTGAGTCGACGCAGCGCTTAGGGAGCTACACCTTC
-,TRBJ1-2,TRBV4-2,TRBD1,CASSQDATGLFGYTF,TGTGCCAGCAGCCAAGATGCGACAGGGTTATTTGGCTACACCTTC
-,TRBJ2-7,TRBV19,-,CASSIRGAAYEQYF,TGTGCCAGTAGTATAAGAGGGGCAGCCTACGAGCAGTACTTC
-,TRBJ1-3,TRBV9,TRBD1,CASSVAGGYSGNTIYF,TGTGCCAGCAGCGTAGCAGGGGGATACTCTGGAAACACCATATATTTT
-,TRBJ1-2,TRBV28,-,CASTPGGAYGYTF,TGTGCCAGCACCCCCGGGGGTGCCTATGGCTACACCTTC
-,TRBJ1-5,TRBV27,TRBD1,CASSVTGVGNQPQHF,TGTGCCAGCAGTGTAACAGGGGTTGGAAATCAGCCCCAGCATTTT
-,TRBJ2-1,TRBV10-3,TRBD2,CATGGASGRAGLGEQFF,TGTGCCACCGGAGGGGCTAGCGGGAGGGCAGGTCTCGGTGAGCAGTTCTTC
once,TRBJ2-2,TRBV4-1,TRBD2,CASRPFTSGSPPGELFF,TGCGCCAGTCGACCCTTTACTAGCGGGAGTCCTCCCGGGGAGCTGTTTTTT
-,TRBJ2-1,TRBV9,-,CASSVEAVSSYNEQFF,TGTGCCAGCAGCGTAGAGGCGGTAAGCTCCTACAATGAGCAGTTCTTC
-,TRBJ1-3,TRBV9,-,CASSVLDSSGNTIYF,TGTGCCAGCAGCGTACTAGACAGCTCTGGAAACACCATATATTTT
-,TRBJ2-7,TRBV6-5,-,CASSSSGTGTYEQYF,TGTGCCAGCAGTTCCTCCGGGACGGGTACCTACGAGCAGTACTTC
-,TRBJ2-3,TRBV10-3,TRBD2,CAISDAREGADTQYF,TGTGCCATCAGTGATGCGCGGGAGGGGGCAGATACGCAGTATTTT
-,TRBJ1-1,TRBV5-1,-,CASSIRSDTTEAFF,TGCGCCAGCAGCATACGATCGGATACCACTGAAGCTTTCTTT
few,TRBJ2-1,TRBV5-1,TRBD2,CASSLETSGYNEQFF,TGCGCCAGCAGCTTGGAGACTAGCGGCTACAATGAGCAGTTCTTC
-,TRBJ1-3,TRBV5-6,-,CASSKGFSGNTIYF,TGTGCCAGCAGCAAGGGATTTTCTGGAAACACCATATATTTT
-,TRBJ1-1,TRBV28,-,CASSLVGTGTTEAFF,TGTGCCAGCAGTTTAGTAGGGACGGGTACCACTGAAGCTTTCTTT
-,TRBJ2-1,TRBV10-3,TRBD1,CAILTEAGGTNEQFF,TGTGCCATCCTCACGGAGGCAGGGGGTACCAATGAGCAGTTCTTC
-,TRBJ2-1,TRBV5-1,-,CASSPRPPNNEQFF,TGCGCCAGCAGCCCCCGGCCTCCGAACAATGAGCAGTTCTTC
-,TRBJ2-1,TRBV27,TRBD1,CASSLYLGTGPNEQFF,TGTGCCAGCAGTTTATATTTAGGGACAGGCCCCAATGAGCAGTTCTTC
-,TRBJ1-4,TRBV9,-,CASSVGGQVINEKLFF,TGTGCCAGCAGCGTAGGGGGCCAGGTTATTAATGAAAAACTGTTTTTT
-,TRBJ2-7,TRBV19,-,CAPFVGRAYEQYF,TGTGCCCCCTTCGTTGGCAGGGCCTACGAGCAGTACTTC
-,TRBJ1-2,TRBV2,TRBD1,CASSFSGTGHYTF,TGTGCCAGCAGTTTTTCCGGGACAGGACACTACACCTTC
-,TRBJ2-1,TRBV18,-,CASSPRDGHNEQFF,TGTGCCAGCTCACCCCGGGACGGGCACAATGAGCAGTTCTTC
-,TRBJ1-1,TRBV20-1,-,CSGDANTEAFF,TGCAGTGGGGACGCGAACACTGAAGCTTTCTTT
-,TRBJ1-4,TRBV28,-,CASSLNLPGLFF,TGTGCCAGCAGTTTAAATCTACCTGGACTGTTTTTT
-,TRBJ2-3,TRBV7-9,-,CASSPRGPRPTDTQYF,TGTGCCAGCAGCCCAAGAGGTCCCCGTCCGACAGATACGCAGTATTTT
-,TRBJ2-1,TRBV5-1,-,CASSLYGDSGNEQFF,TGCGCCAGCAGCTTGTATGGGGATTCGGGCAATGAGCAGTTCTTC
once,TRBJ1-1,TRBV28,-,CASSTVNTEAFF,TGTGCCAGCAGTACAGTGAACACTGAAGCTTTCTTT
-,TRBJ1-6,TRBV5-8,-,CASSFGRVNSPLHF,TGTGCCAGCAGCTTCGGACGGGTTAATTCACCCCTCCACTTT
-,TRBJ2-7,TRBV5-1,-,CASKLGDAGTYEQYF,TGCGCCAGCAAACTGGGGGACGCCGGGACCTACGAGCAGTACTTC
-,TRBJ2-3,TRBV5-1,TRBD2,CASSLIGGSGVTDTQYF,TGCGCCAGCAGCTTGATTGGCGGGAGTGGGGTCACAGATACGCAGTATTTT
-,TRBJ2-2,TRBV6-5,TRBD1,CASSYGTGTGELFF,TGTGCCAGCAGTTACGGGACAGGGACCGGGGAGCTGTTTTTT
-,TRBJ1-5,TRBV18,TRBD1,CASSPGQANNQPQHF,TGTGCCAGCTCGCCCGGACAGGCGAACAATCAGCCCCAGCATTTT
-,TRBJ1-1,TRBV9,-,CASSVGGGRTEAFF,TGTGCCAGCAGCGTAGGCGGGGGACGGACTGAAGCTTTCTTT
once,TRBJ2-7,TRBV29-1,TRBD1,CSASGQGADEQYF,TGCAGCGCCTCAGGACAGGGAGCCGACGAGCAGTACTTC
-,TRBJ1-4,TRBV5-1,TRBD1,CASSWGQGASEKLFF,TGCGCCAGCAGCTGGGGACAGGGGGCGAGTGAAAAACTGTTTTTT
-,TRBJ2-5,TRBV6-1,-,CASSEARWVADF,TGTGCCAGCAGTGAAGCGAGGTGGGTCGCGGACTTC
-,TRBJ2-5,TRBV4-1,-,CASSAGFQETQYF,TGCGCCAGCAGCGCGGGGTTCCAAGAGACCCAGTACTTC